This TCR beta chain was recorded in a study of regulatory T cells in long-lasting Graves disease. The TCR beta library used iRepertoire HTBI primers with Arm-PCR amplification of CDR3. From the multiplex PCR reads, TCRdb called clonotypes with MiXCR, one entry per CDR3 protein. The repertoire holds some 460,000 distinct CDR3 sequences, roughly 16% seen once, with approximately 12% in the top ten. Time point: newly diagnosed GD, antithyroid drugs for less than 3 months. Generation of the TCR library employed RNA extracted from PBMCs. After removal of 1 base from V and 4 bases from J, the junction contained 6 bases not matched to a gene. This CDR3 region has 16 residues. Germline CDR1 and CDR2: MGHDK and SYGVNS. A further study also used this sample, focusing on T cells in Graves' hyperthyroidism and ophthalmopathy. That source adds: A median around six months before onset, the model predicted ophthalmopathy.

The receptor was derived from a man aged 35-49 years with Graves disease. Sample: peripheral blood mononuclear cells (PBMCs), taken at new diagnosis, from a patient treated with antithyroid drugs. This chain joins TRBV25-1 and TRBJ1-2; 10 bases align to TRBD1. CDR3 sequence: CASSEWDRGQGYGYTF. The CDR3 coding sequence is TGTGCCAGCAGTGAATGGGACAGGGGCCAGGGCTATGGCTACACCTTC.